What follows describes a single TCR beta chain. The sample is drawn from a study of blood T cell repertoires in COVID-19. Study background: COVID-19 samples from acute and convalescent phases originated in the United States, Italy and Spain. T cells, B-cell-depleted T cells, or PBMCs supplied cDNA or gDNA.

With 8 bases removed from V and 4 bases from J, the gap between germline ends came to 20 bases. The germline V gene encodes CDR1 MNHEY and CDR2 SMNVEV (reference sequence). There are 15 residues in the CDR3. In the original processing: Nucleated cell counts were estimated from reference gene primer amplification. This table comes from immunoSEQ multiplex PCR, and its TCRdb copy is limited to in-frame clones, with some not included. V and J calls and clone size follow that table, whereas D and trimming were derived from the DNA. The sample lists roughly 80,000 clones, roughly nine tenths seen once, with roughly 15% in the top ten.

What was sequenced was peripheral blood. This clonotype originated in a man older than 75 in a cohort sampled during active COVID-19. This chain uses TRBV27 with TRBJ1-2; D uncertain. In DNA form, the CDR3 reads TGTGCCAGCCGCACGTCCGGGCTTGGGAGCTATGGCTACACCTTC. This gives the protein CASRTSGLGSYGYTF.